This T cell receptor (beta chain) was identified in a study of cytomegalovirus exposure and HLA in healthy donors. At the level of the study: Of all 400 or so donors who were genotyped, roughly 81% belonged to the Caucasian-associated ancestry cluster.

The study ran its PCR with 60 Vbeta and 13 Jbeta primers. Original methodology: There were some 87 million unique TCR beta chains by a later count, and approximately 12 million of them were shared. Generated by immunoSEQ multiplex PCR, the TCRdb table keeps only in-frame clones and is missing some. That table supplies the V and J calls and clone size; D and trimming were determined from the DNA. The repertoire has about 62,000 clones, 70% to 90% of them found once; the top ten carry about 1.5%. Concerning this clone itself: What it binds is not known.

V was shortened by 6 bases and J by 6 bases, with 15 bases between the two germline ends. The CDR3 runs to 14 residues. Germline CDR1 is LGHNT and CDR2 is FRNRAP. Notes on the study in general: Presence/absence analyses treated sequencing depth as roughly uniform across donors. As a later analysis showed, several of the most significant clusters appeared to be linked to common viral pathogens.

This TCR derives from a man aged 18 to 30 in good health and CMV-seronegative. The sample was PBMCs. The chain uses TRBV12-5 and TRBJ2-1; maybe TRBD2 (6 bases). The CDR3 nucleotides read TGTGCTAGTGGGCGGGGACTTGCACCCAATGAGCAGTTCTTC. Its translation is CASGRGLAPNEQFF.